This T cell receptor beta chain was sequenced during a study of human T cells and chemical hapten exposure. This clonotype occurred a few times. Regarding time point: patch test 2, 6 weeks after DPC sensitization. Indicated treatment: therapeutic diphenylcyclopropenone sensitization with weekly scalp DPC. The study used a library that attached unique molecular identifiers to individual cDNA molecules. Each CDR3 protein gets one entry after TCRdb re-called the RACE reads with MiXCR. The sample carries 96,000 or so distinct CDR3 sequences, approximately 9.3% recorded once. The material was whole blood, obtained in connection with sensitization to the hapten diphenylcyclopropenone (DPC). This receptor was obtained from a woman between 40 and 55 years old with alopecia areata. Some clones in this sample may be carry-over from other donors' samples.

The CDR3: CSAKGQNANTGELFF. DNA of the CDR3: TGCAGTGCTAAGGGACAGAACGCGAACACCGGGGAGCTGTTTTTT. The gene calls are TRBV20-1 and TRBJ2-2, with 7 positions matching TRBD1. V dropped 4 bases and J dropped 0; count of bases not matched to a gene: 5. The germline CDR1 and CDR2 sequences are DFQATT and SNEGSKA (reference sequence). This CDR3 comprises 15 residues.